The rows below give T cell receptor beta chains drawn from one sample of a study of prognosis after radiotherapy for stage I lung cancer. One entry per CDR3 protein results from TCRdb running MiXCR on the multiplex PCR reads. Here the sample spans 15,000 to 20,000 distinct CDR3 sequences, around 24% being singletons. Here the sequenced sample was PBMCs, taken before or after stereotactic body radiation therapy (not recorded which). These receptors originate from a donor aged 50 or older with non-small cell lung cancer. The CDR3 runs from the conserved cysteine through the conserved F or W. A D gene is named only where the DNA matches it firmly. Clone size is not always given. Where it is, it says once, few, many or a class for expanded clones.

cdr3_aa: CSVRGYGELNEQFF
cdr3_nt: TGCAGTGTTAGGGGGTACGGGGAGCTCAATGAGCAGTTCTTC
v_call: TRBV20-1
clone_size: -
d_call: -
j_call: TRBJ2-1

cdr3_aa: CASSLDGRTGTNYEQYF
cdr3_nt: TGCGCCAGCAGCTTGGATGGTAGAACCGGAACGAACTACGAGCAGTACTTC
v_call: TRBV5-1
clone_size: -
d_call: -
j_call: TRBJ2-7

cdr3_aa: CATSEGSGITDTQYF
cdr3_nt: TGTGCCACCAGTGAGGGTAGCGGGATCACAGATACGCAGTATTTT
v_call: TRBV24-1
clone_size: many
d_call: TRBD2
j_call: TRBJ2-3

cdr3_aa: CSARGQADNEQFF
cdr3_nt: TGCAGTGCTAGGGGACAGGCGGACAATGAGCAGTTCTTC
v_call: TRBV20-1
clone_size: medium-sized
d_call: TRBD1
j_call: TRBJ2-1

cdr3_aa: CASSWAGSAYERYF
cdr3_nt: TGTGCCAGCAGCTGGGCCGGGAGTGCCTACGAGCGGTACTTC
v_call: TRBV5-4
clone_size: -
d_call: -
j_call: TRBJ2-7

cdr3_aa: CASSSLRVSGGQVYNEQFF
cdr3_nt: TGTGCCAGCAGTTCCTTGCGGGTATCGGGGGGGCAAGTCTACAATGAGCAGTTCTTC
v_call: TRBV12-3/TRBV12-4
clone_size: many
d_call: TRBD2
j_call: TRBJ2-1

cdr3_aa: CASSDQGFGYTF
cdr3_nt: TGTGCCAGCAGCGATCAGGGTTTTGGCTACACCTTC
v_call: TRBV6-1
clone_size: many
d_call: -
j_call: TRBJ1-2

cdr3_aa: CASSLSPGGDTQYF
cdr3_nt: TGTGCCAGCAGTTTATCCCCGGGGGGTGATACGCAGTATTTT
v_call: TRBV28
clone_size: many
d_call: TRBD2
j_call: TRBJ2-3

cdr3_aa: CASSFRGGTEAFF
cdr3_nt: TGTGCCAGCAGCTTCAGAGGGGGGACTGAAGCTTTCTTT
v_call: TRBV5-4
clone_size: many
d_call: -
j_call: TRBJ1-1

cdr3_aa: CASSSQGWDEQFF
cdr3_nt: TGTGCCAGCAGCTCGCAGGGGTGGGATGAGCAGTTCTTC
v_call: TRBV11-2
clone_size: many
d_call: -
j_call: TRBJ2-1

cdr3_aa: CASAQTGVLYTF
cdr3_nt: TGTGCCAGCGCCCAGACAGGGGTGCTCTACACCTTC
v_call: TRBV12-3/TRBV12-4
clone_size: many
d_call: TRBD1
j_call: TRBJ1-2

cdr3_aa: CASSLVSSSSYNEQFF
cdr3_nt: TGTGCCAGCAGCTTAGTGTCTTCTAGCTCCTACAATGAGCAGTTCTTC
v_call: TRBV7-9
clone_size: many
d_call: -
j_call: TRBJ2-1

cdr3_aa: CASSARQGGYSPLHF
cdr3_nt: TGTGCCAGCAGCGCGCGACAGGGAGGGTATTCACCCCTCCACTTT
v_call: TRBV14
clone_size: many
d_call: TRBD1
j_call: TRBJ1-6

cdr3_aa: CASTTIPANMNTEAFF
cdr3_nt: TGTGCCAGCACCACAATTCCAGCTAATATGAACACTGAAGCTTTCTTT
v_call: TRBV12-3/TRBV12-4
clone_size: many
d_call: -
j_call: TRBJ1-1

cdr3_aa: CATRQWFPSDTQYF
cdr3_nt: TGTGCCACCAGACAGTGGTTCCCCTCAGATACGCAGTATTTT
v_call: TRBV24-1
clone_size: -
d_call: -
j_call: TRBJ2-3

cdr3_aa: CASSYIQGGSTEAFF
cdr3_nt: TGTGCCAGCAGCTATATACAGGGCGGAAGTACTGAAGCTTTCTTT
v_call: TRBV5-4
clone_size: -
d_call: -
j_call: TRBJ1-1

cdr3_aa: CASSYRTSGANVLTF
cdr3_nt: TGTGCCAGCAGTTACAGGACCTCTGGGGCCAACGTCCTGACTTTC
v_call: TRBV6-2/TRBV6-3
clone_size: many
d_call: -
j_call: TRBJ2-6

cdr3_aa: CASKQASGNTIYF
cdr3_nt: TGTGCCAGTAAGCAAGCGTCTGGAAACACCATATATTTT
v_call: TRBV12-3/TRBV12-4
clone_size: many
d_call: -
j_call: TRBJ1-3

cdr3_aa: CASSSPNTEAFF
cdr3_nt: TGTGCCAGCAGCTCCCCGAACACTGAAGCTTTCTTT
v_call: TRBV5-4
clone_size: many
d_call: -
j_call: TRBJ1-1

cdr3_aa: CSASTAREYTGELFF
cdr3_nt: TGCAGTGCTTCCACCGCCCGGGAATACACCGGGGAGCTGTTTTTT
v_call: TRBV20-1
clone_size: once
d_call: -
j_call: TRBJ2-2

cdr3_aa: CASSQATSCYNEQFF
cdr3_nt: TGTGCCAGCAGTCAGGCAACTTCTTGCTACAATGAGCAGTTCTTC
v_call: TRBV6-1
clone_size: many
d_call: -
j_call: TRBJ2-1

cdr3_aa: CASSMWGFDTQYF
cdr3_nt: TGTGCCAGTAGTATGTGGGGTTTTGATACGCAGTATTTT
v_call: TRBV19
clone_size: many
d_call: -
j_call: TRBJ2-3